This T cell receptor beta chain originates from a study of cytomegalovirus exposure and HLA in healthy donors. Use of 60 Vbeta and 13 Jbeta primers characterized the PCR. The method was immunoSEQ multiplex PCR; TCRdb's version includes in-frame clones alone and lacks a portion of them. This sample has 150,000 to 200,000 clones, with about 80% found just once. The material sequenced was PBMCs. The clonotype was recovered from a woman aged 18-30 years in good health and CMV-seropositive.

The CDR3 DNA reads TGTGCCAGCAGCCCTGGGGGGGGGCCACCCCTCCACTTT. Its protein is CASSPGGGPPLHF. This chain uses TRBV5-4 with TRBJ1-6, with D possibly being TRBD1 (6 bases). The CDR3 runs to 13 residues. V shed 4 bases and J shed 11 bases, with 13 bases lying between them. Germline V gene data show CDR1 as SGHNT and CDR2 as YYREEE (reference sequence).